This record looks at one T cell receptor (beta chain) sequence and its context. What it binds is not known. V shed 6 bases, J shed 7 bases, and the junction held 4 bases outside the gene matches. Germline lookup yields CDR1 MNHEY and CDR2 SMNVEV (reference sequence). This CDR3 is built from 14 residues. This specimen belongs to a study of T cell responses to AZD1222 COVID-19 vaccine. Whole-study results and caveats: Increased Spike-specific TCR breadth and depth were observed after two AZD1222 doses. Donors were chiefly white British, with a greater number of females, and clonal diversity was perhaps underestimated. Repertoire samples came only from after the peak T cell response. Seropositive AZD1222 recipients at baseline numbered only five or six.

TCRdb keeps only in-frame clones here, not all; method: immunoSEQ multiplex PCR. The sample holds approximately 150,000 clones, 85% to 95% seen once. This sequence joins TRBV27 and TRBJ1-5; TRBD1 matches at 12 bases. The clonotype originates from an adult in good health. The sample was peripheral blood, taken on day 0 of AZD1222 vaccination. The CDR3 region is CASSGTGGAQPQHF. DNA for the CDR3: TGTGCCAGCAGCGGGACAGGGGGCGCCCAGCCCCAGCATTTT.